The clone carrying this T cell receptor (beta chain) was detected ten times or more. The antigen remains undetermined. V was pared by 4 bases and J by 7 bases, with 5 bases of the junction left unmatched. The length of the CDR3 is 13 residues. Germline values: CDR1 SGHRS, CDR2 YFSETQ. This specimen belongs to a study of breast tumors, draining lymph nodes, adjacent tissues. Study-level points and caveats: Most tumor T cells seemingly derive from lymph node, then expand in tumor. Compared with basal-like, luminal-like tumors shared significantly more repertoire with nontumor tissue. Compared with lymph nodes, tumors were less diverse; compared with nontumor tissue, more. The lymph node origin of tumor T cells was framed as consistent with a hypothesis, not demonstrated.

Samples came from axillary lymph nodes draining the breast cancer. In TCRdb, the multiplex PCR reads were re-called with MiXCR into one record per CDR3 protein. The table has about 100,000 distinct CDR3 sequences, 21% seen once; the top ten hold less than 1.5%. Material for sequencing was axillary lymph node tissue. The V and J genes are TRBV5-1 and TRBJ2-4; 7 bases are shared with TRBD1. This clonotype was obtained from a female donor with breast cancer. Some clones in this sample may be carry-over from other donors' samples. CDR3 residues: CASSHDRDNIQYF. CDR3 in DNA: TGCGCCAGCAGCCACGACAGGGATAACATTCAGTACTTC.